The 18 T cell receptor beta chains in this list originate from one sample, sequenced in a study of T cell responses to AZD1222 COVID-19 vaccine. Profiling relied on immunoSEQ multiplex PCR, and the TCRdb table lists in-frame clones only, not all of them. In the table there are about 130,000 clones, roughly nine tenths of which are singletons. The starting material was peripheral blood, obtained 28 days after the second AZD1222 dose. These receptors were taken from an adult who received the AZD1222 COVID-19 vaccine.

The chain's CDR3 is CASGFPSNTEAFF. The CDR3 nucleotides are TGTGCTAGTGGCTTCCCCTCGAACACTGAAGCTTTCTTT. The rearrangement links TRBV12-5 to TRBJ1-1, with D unresolved. The CDR3 totals 13 residues. CDR1 and CDR2 (germline): LGHNT, FRNRAP. V was shortened by 6 bases and J by 1 base, with 9 bases between the two germline ends.

The CDR3 region is CASSFWVSGANVLTF. The DNA for the CDR3 is TGTGCCAGCAGCTTTTGGGTCTCTGGGGCCAACGTCCTGACTTTC. V and J are TRBV7-9 and TRBJ2-6; no reliable D call. This CDR3 region has 15 residues. Germline lookup yields CDR1 SEHNR and CDR2 FQNEAQ (reference sequence). V gave up 3 bases and J gave up 0 bases, with 6 bases separating them.

The chain carries TRBV19 and TRBJ2-7; a possible D gene is TRBD1 (6 bases). The CDR3 spans 13 residues. Germline V gene data show CDR1 as LNHDA and CDR2 as SQIVND (reference sequence). V shed 5 bases and J shed 3 bases, with 11 bases lying between them. CDR3 coding DNA: TGTGCCAGTAGTCGGGGACAATTCTACGAGCAGTACTTC. Translation gives CASSRGQFYEQYF.

The count of this clone is one. This CDR3 is CASSQGRMSTYNEQFF. The CDR3 DNA follows: TGTGCCAGCAGTCAAGGACGGATGAGCACCTACAATGAGCAGTTCTTC. This rearrangement joins TRBV6-1 to TRBJ2-1; unclear D gene. CDR1 and CDR2 from the germline V gene are MNHNS and SASEGT. With 5 bases removed from V and 2 bases from J, the gap between germline ends came to 16 bases. The CDR3 is 16 residues long.

The genes are TRBV13 and TRBJ1-6, with TRBD1 matching 9 bases. With 4 bases clipped from V and 13 bases from J, the junction kept 11 bases outside the gene matches. The CDR3 sequence is 15 residues long. The germline CDR1 and CDR2 sequences are PRHDT and FYEKMQ (reference sequence). Here the CDR3 reads CASSSTTGGSWPLHF. CDR3 coding DNA: TGTGCCAGCAGCTCCACGACAGGGGGAAGTTGGCCCCTCCACTTT.

The rearrangement uses TRBV18 and TRBJ1-1, with D possibly matching TRBD1 (6 bases). CDR1 and CDR2 (germline): KGHSH, LQKENI. The V and J ends lost 2 bases and 0 bases respectively, with 16 bases between them. The CDR3 is 17 amino acids. CDR3 region: CASSPFQWDTLNTEAFF. The CDR3 bases are TGTGCCAGCTCACCATTCCAATGGGACACCTTGAACACTGAAGCTTTCTTT.

The chain is built from TRBV19 and TRBJ2-1, with 10 bases fitting TRBD2. Unmatched junction bases numbered 8, after V lost 3 bases and J lost 9 bases. CDR3 size: 15 residues. Looked up from germline, CDR1 is LNHDA and CDR2 is SQIVND (reference sequence). Here the CDR3 reads CASSILAGALSEQFF. CDR3 coding DNA: TGTGCCAGTAGTATTCTAGCGGGGGCTTTAAGTGAGCAGTTCTTC.

This chain joins TRBV6-6 and TRBJ1-3; D is unresolved. Deletions cut 2 bases from V and 0 bases from J, with 11 bases between. The CDR3 totals 16 residues. CDR1 and CDR2 (germline): MNHNY, SVGAGI (reference sequence). DNA for the CDR3: TGTGCCAGCAGTTACGGGCAGGCCCCCTCTGGAAACACCATATATTTT. The encoded protein is CASSYGQAPSGNTIYF.

This clone is a singleton in its sample. The V call is TRBV19, the J call TRBJ1-6; 10 nucleotides line up with TRBD1. This CDR3 region has 19 residues. V shed 0 bases and J 3 bases; nucleotides not matched to a gene: 8. CDR1 is LNHDA, CDR2 SQIVND, per germline (reference sequence). The chain's CDR3 is CASSIEIDRGQLYNSPLHF. As DNA, the CDR3 is TGTGCCAGTAGTATAGAAATCGACAGGGGGCAGCTCTATAATTCACCCCTCCACTTT.

The chain carries TRBV7-2 and TRBJ1-2; no clear D. Germline values: CDR1 SGHTA, CDR2 FQGNSA. V was cut by 1 base and J by 7 bases, with 7 bases left in between. This CDR3 contains 12 residues. CDR3 in amino acids: CASSLVSAGYTF. CDR3 sequence (DNA): TGTGCCAGCAGCTTAGTATCCGCTGGCTACACCTTC.

V usage is TRBV18 and J usage is TRBJ2-5; TRBD2 matches 10 bases. Trimming removed 3 bases from V and 0 bases from J; junction bases left unmatched: 4. The CDR3 is 16 residues long. Germline V lookup: CDR1 KGHSH, CDR2 LQKENI. CDR3 sequence: CASSPVAGGNQETQYF. The CDR3 DNA reads TGTGCCAGCTCACCCGTAGCGGGAGGCAACCAAGAGACCCAGTACTTC.

The genes are TRBV28 and TRBJ1-5; a possible D gene is TRBD1 (5 bases). V lost 5 bases and J 0 bases, leaving 20 bases between the germline ends. The V gene's germline CDR1 is MDHEN and CDR2 SYDVKM. The CDR3 covers 18 residues. As DNA, the CDR3 is TGTGCCAGCAGTATGGCCAGCGGGGGGACTCTTAGCAATCAGCCCCAGCATTTT. Encoded protein: CASSMASGGTLSNQPQHF.

The chain employs TRBV29-1 and TRBJ1-1; D unclear. Germline V CDR1 and CDR2: SQVTM, ANQGSEA. The CDR3 loop spans 11 amino acids. The V gene lost 2 bases and the J gene lost 0 bases, with 1 base spanning the gap. CDR3 in DNA: TGCAGCGTTGAATTGAACACTGAAGCTTTCTTT. Residues: CSVELNTEAFF.

J is TRBJ1-1 and V is TRBV7-3; D gene unclear. The germline CDR1 and CDR2 sequences are SGHTA and FQGTGA. The germline V and J ends were trimmed by 5 bases and 8 bases, with 15 bases remaining between them. This CDR3 has 13 amino acids. CDR3 sequence (DNA): TGTGCCAGCAGCCGCGGGGTGGCAGGAGAAGCTTTCTTT. Its protein product is CASSRGVAGEAFF.

The J gene is TRBJ1-6, the V gene TRBV5-1; TRBD1 agrees at 11 bases. The ends lost 5 bases at V and 6 bases at J; junction bases unmatched: 7. This CDR3 region has 16 residues. Germline V gene data show CDR1 as SGHRS and CDR2 as YFSETQ. The CDR3 DNA sequence: TGCGCCAGCAGATCGGGACAGGGGGTCGGTAATTCACCCCTCCACTTT. It specifies CASRSGQGVGNSPLHF.

The V gene is TRBV4-2, the J gene TRBJ1-1; 8 bases are a match to TRBD1. Trimming took 2 bases from V and 3 from J; bases not matched to a gene: 5. Germline values: CDR1 LGHNA, CDR2 YNFKEQ. The CDR3 covers 15 residues. CDR3 nucleotides: TGTGCCAGCAGCCAACCGGACAGGGTTGACACTGAAGCTTTCTTT. It encodes CASSQPDRVDTEAFF.

This chain uses TRBV10-1 with TRBJ1-2, with D perhaps TRBD1 (6 bases). The CDR3 has 12 residues. V was cut by 8 bases and J by 5 bases, with 12 bases left in between. The germline V gene has CDR1 WNHNN and CDR2 SYGVQD (reference sequence). CDR3 sequence: CASRDTGYGYTF. The CDR3 DNA reads as TGCGCCAGCCGGGACACGGGATATGGCTACACCTTC.

The chain uses TRBV29-1 and TRBJ1-4, with D perhaps TRBD1 (6 bases). Trimming left V 7 bases short and J 3 bases short, with 15 bases between. This CDR3 is 14 amino acids long. Germline V gene lookup returns CDR1 SQVTM and CDR2 ANQGSEA. The CDR3 bases are TGCAGCGCCGGTACAGGGCCACCTAATGAAAAACTGTTTTTT. Amino acids: CSAGTGPPNEKLFF. Full variable domain (outside the CDR3, taken from reference TRBV29-1 and TRBJ1-4): SAVISQKPSRDICQRGTSLTIQCQVDSQVTMMFWYRQQPGQSLTLIATANQGSEATYESGFVIDKFPISRPNLTFSTLTVSNMSPEDSSIYLCSAGTGPPNEKLFFGSGTQLSVL.